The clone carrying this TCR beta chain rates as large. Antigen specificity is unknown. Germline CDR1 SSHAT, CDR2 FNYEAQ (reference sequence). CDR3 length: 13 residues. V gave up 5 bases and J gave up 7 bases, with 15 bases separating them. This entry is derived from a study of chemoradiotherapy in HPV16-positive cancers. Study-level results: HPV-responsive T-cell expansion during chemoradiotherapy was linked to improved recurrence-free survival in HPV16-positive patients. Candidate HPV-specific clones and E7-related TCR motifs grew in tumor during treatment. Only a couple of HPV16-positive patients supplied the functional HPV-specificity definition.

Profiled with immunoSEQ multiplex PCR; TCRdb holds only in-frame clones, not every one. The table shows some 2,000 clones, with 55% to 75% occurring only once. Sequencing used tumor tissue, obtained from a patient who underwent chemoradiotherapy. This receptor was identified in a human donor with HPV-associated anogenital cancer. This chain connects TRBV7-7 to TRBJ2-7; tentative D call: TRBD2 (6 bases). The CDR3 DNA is TGTGCCAGCAGCCCCGGCGGGGCGAGGGAGCAGTACTTC. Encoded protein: CASSPGGAREQYF.